These T cell receptor beta chains were read from a single sample in a study of cytomegalovirus exposure and HLA in healthy donors. Assay used: immunoSEQ multiplex PCR; TCRdb lists only in-frame clones, some missing. The sample yields some 130,000 clones, 70% to 80% seen once. Sequencing was done on a sample of PBMCs. Receptor source: a man younger than 45 in good health and CMV-seronegative. The CDR3 runs from the conserved cysteine through the conserved F or W. The order of the fields is J gene, V gene, CDR3 length, clone size, D gene, CDR3 protein, CDR3 DNA. The D gene is left open where the match is weak. Clone size appears in some rows only: once, few, many, or a class for an expanded clone.

TRBJ2-5 | TRBV11-2 | 16 | NA | NA | CASSLLRDTLFETQYF | TGTGCCAGCAGCCTTCTACGGGACACCCTGTTCGAGACCCAGTACTTC
TRBJ2-2 | TRBV5-1 | 16 | NA | TRBD1 | CASSLTGGTNTGELFF | TGCGCCAGCAGCTTGACAGGGGGGACGAACACCGGGGAGCTGTTTTTT
TRBJ2-7 | TRBV28 | 11 | once | NA | CASGSGYEQYF | TGTGCCAGCGGTAGCGGCTACGAGCAGTACTTC
TRBJ2-7 | TRBV7-9 | 14 | NA | TRBD2 | CASGAAAGGGEQYF | TGTGCCAGCGGGGCGGCCGCGGGAGGCGGCGAGCAGTACTTC
TRBJ2-3 | TRBV29-1 | 15 | NA | NA | CSFARVGPSTDTQYF | TGCAGCTTTGCCCGAGTGGGGCCAAGCACAGATACGCAGTATTTT
TRBJ2-3 | TRBV7-9 | 14 | once | NA | CASSYMRRTDTQYF | TGTGCCAGCAGCTACATGCGGCGGACAGATACGCAGTATTTT
TRBJ1-4 | TRBV21-1 | 16 | once | NA | CASSTSSGATNEKLFF | TGTGCCAGCAGCACATCCTCGGGTGCAACTAATGAAAAACTGTTTTTT
TRBJ1-1 | TRBV2 | 15 | NA | TRBD1 | CASSELQGLNTEAFF | TGTGCCAGCAGTGAGCTACAGGGGCTGAACACTGAAGCTTTCTTT
TRBJ1-1 | TRBV7-9 | 14 | NA | NA | CASSSRGGNTEAFF | TGTGCCAGCAGCTCCAGGGGTGGGAACACTGAAGCTTTCTTT
TRBJ1-2 | TRBV28 | 12 | few | NA | CASSWGGYGYTF | TGTGCCAGCAGTTGGGGGGGTTACGGCTACACCTTC
TRBJ2-3 | TRBV30 | 13 | NA | TRBD2 | CAWSSGSTDTQYF | TGTGCCTGGAGTAGCGGGAGTACAGATACGCAGTATTTT
TRBJ2-3 | TRBV19 | 13 | NA | NA | CASSIGLADTQYF | TGTGCCAGTAGTATCGGGCTAGCCGATACGCAGTATTTT
TRBJ1-4 | TRBV6-1 | 11 | few | NA | CASSPGEKLFF | TGTGCCAGCAGCCCCGGGGAAAAACTGTTTTTT
TRBJ2-1 | TRBV20-1 | 11 | NA | NA | CSARVFDEQFF | TGCAGTGCTAGAGTCTTTGATGAGCAGTTCTTC
TRBJ2-1 | TRBV7-9 | 12 | few | TRBD2 | CASSIAGDEQFF | TGTGCCAGCAGCATAGCGGGAGATGAGCAGTTCTTC
TRBJ2-7 | TRBV30 | 14 | NA | TRBD1 | CAGQGAASPYEQYF | TGTGCCGGTCAGGGGGCCGCCTCTCCCTACGAGCAGTACTTC
TRBJ1-4 | TRBV11-2 | 15 | NA | NA | CASSLAIATNEKLFF | TGTGCCAGCAGCTTAGCAATAGCGACTAATGAAAAACTGTTTTTT
TRBJ2-7 | TRBV4-1 | 16 | NA | NA | CASSQDHSGSSYEQYF | TGCGCCAGCAGCCAAGATCACTCAGGCAGTTCCTACGAGCAGTACTTC
TRBJ1-2 | TRBV5-1 | 15 | NA | TRBD1 | CASSDGTGFGYGYTF | TGCGCCAGCAGCGACGGGACAGGGTTTGGGTATGGCTACACCTTC
TRBJ2-3 | TRBV2 | 15 | once | TRBD1 | CASSELTGSTDTQYF | TGTGCCAGCAGTGAGTTGACAGGGAGCACAGATACGCAGTATTTT
TRBJ2-7 | TRBV19 | 16 | NA | NA | CASTSRRGKRPYEQYF | TGTGCCAGTACCTCCCGACGTGGTAAGCGACCCTACGAGCAGTACTTC
TRBJ1-4 | TRBV19 | 17 | NA | NA | CASSIGLRQATNEKLFF | TGTGCCAGTAGTATTGGTTTGCGACAGGCAACTAATGAAAAACTGTTTTTT
TRBJ2-5 | TRBV25-1 | 15 | NA | TRBD1 | CASSVADREGETQYF | TGTGCCAGCAGTGTCGCGGACAGGGAAGGAGAGACCCAGTACTTC
TRBJ2-1 | TRBV5-1 | 16 | NA | TRBD2 | CASSLAGSGRVNEQFF | TGCGCCAGCAGCTTGGCTGGTAGCGGGAGGGTCAATGAGCAGTTCTTC
TRBJ2-7 | TRBV6-6 | 14 | NA | TRBD2 | CASTVAGGNYEQYF | TGTGCCAGCACCGTAGCGGGAGGGAACTACGAGCAGTACTTC
TRBJ2-3 | TRBV6-6 | 16 | NA | NA | CASSYGVGASTDTQYF | TGTGCCAGCAGTTACGGTGTGGGGGCCAGCACAGATACGCAGTATTTT
TRBJ1-2 | TRBV5-1 | 17 | NA | TRBD1 | CASSLPHRDRAGYGYTF | TGCGCCAGCAGCCTCCCCCACCGGGACAGGGCTGGCTATGGCTACACCTTC
TRBJ1-2 | TRBV6-5 | 12 | NA | NA | CASSFFGGGYTF | TGTGCCAGCAGCTTTTTTGGGGGGGGCTACACCTTC
TRBJ2-7 | TRBV27 | 15 | NA | TRBD2 | CASSLGLAVNYEQYF | TGTGCCAGCAGTTTGGGACTAGCGGTAAACTACGAGCAGTACTTC
TRBJ2-2 | TRBV11-2 | 15 | NA | TRBD2 | CASTPGLEATGELFF | TGTGCCAGCACCCCGGGACTAGAGGCTACCGGGGAGCTGTTTTTT
TRBJ1-2 | TRBV15 | 14 | NA | NA | CATSIGTTNYGYTF | TGTGCCACCAGCATTGGAACTACTAACTATGGCTACACCTTC
TRBJ2-7 | TRBV28 | 14 | NA | TRBD1 | CASSVTGPLYEQYF | TGTGCCAGCAGTGTGACAGGGCCCCTCTACGAGCAGTACTTC
TRBJ2-7 | TRBV11-2 | 13 | NA | TRBD2 | CASSFAGEGEQYF | TGTGCCAGCAGTTTCGCGGGAGAGGGCGAGCAGTACTTC
TRBJ2-3 | TRBV11-3 | 13 | NA | NA | CASSPGGTDTQYF | TGTGCCAGCAGCCCCGGGGGCACAGATACGCAGTATTTT
TRBJ2-5 | TRBV5-8 | 15 | few | NA | CASSRSHNRVETQYF | TGTGCCAGCAGCCGGAGTCACAACAGGGTGGAGACCCAGTACTTC
TRBJ1-1 | TRBV9 | 18 | NA | NA | CASNPLGRGIDSGTEAFF | TGTGCCAGCAACCCCCTTGGTAGGGGGATTGATTCGGGCACTGAAGCTTTCTTT
TRBJ2-1 | TRBV9 | 15 | NA | NA | CASSVSPSSYNEQFF | TGTGCCAGCAGCGTTAGCCCGAGCTCCTACAATGAGCAGTTCTTC
TRBJ2-7 | TRBV5-1 | 14 | NA | TRBD1 | CASSMTGVGYEQYF | TGCGCCAGCAGCATGACAGGGGTGGGGTACGAGCAGTACTTC
TRBJ2-6 | TRBV2 | 14 | many | NA | CAIASRGGANVLTF | TGTGCCATAGCTAGTCGCGGTGGGGCCAACGTCCTGACTTTC
TRBJ1-3 | TRBV6-1 | 14 | NA | NA | CASIPGYSGNTIYF | TGTGCCAGCATTCCAGGGTATTCTGGAAACACCATATATTTT
TRBJ2-7 | TRBV7-6 | 14 | NA | TRBD1 | CASSLVQGTYEQYF | TGTGCCAGCAGCTTAGTACAGGGGACCTACGAGCAGTACTTC